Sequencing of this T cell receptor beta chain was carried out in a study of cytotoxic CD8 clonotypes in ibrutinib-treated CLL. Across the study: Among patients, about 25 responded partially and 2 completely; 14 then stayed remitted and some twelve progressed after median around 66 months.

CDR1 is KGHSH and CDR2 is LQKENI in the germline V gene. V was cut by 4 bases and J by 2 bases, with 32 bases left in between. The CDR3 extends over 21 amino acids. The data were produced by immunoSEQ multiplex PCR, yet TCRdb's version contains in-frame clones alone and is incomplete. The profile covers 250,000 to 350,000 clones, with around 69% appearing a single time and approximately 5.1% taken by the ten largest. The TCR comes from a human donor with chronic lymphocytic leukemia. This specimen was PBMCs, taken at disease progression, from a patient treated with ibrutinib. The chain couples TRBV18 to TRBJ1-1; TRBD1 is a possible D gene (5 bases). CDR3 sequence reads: CASSLSTQGRIVRPINTEAFF. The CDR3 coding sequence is TGTGCCAGCTCACTTAGCACCCAGGGAAGGATTGTCCGTCCAATAAACACTGAAGCTTTCTTT.